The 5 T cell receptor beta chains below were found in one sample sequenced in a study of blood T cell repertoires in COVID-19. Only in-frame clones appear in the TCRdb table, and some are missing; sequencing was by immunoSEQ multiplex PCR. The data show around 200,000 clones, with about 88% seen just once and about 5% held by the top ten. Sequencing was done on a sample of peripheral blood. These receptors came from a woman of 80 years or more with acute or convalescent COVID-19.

The CDR3 region has the DNA TGTGCCAGCAGCCCCGGTCGGGGGAGAGGCACAGATACGCAGTATTTT. Residues: CASSPGRGRGTDTQYF. The chain uses TRBV5-4 and TRBJ2-3, with D perhaps matching TRBD2 (6 bases). The germline gives CDR1 SGHNT, CDR2 YYREEE (reference sequence). CDR3 length equals 16 residues. The V and J ends lost 4 bases and 1 base respectively, with 16 bases between them.

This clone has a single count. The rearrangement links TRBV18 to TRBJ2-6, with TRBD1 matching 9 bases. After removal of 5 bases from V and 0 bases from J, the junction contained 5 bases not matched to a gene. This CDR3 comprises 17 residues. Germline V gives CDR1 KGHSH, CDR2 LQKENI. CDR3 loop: CASSLGQGNSGANVLTF. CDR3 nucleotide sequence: TGTGCCAGCTCATTGGGACAGGGAAACTCTGGGGCCAACGTCCTGACTTTC. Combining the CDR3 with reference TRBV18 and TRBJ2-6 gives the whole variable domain NAGVMQNPRHLVRRRGQEARLRCSPMKGHSHVYWYRQLPEEGLKFMVYLQKENIIDESGMPKERFSAEFPKEGPSILRIQQVVRGDSAAYFCASSLGQGNSGANVLTFGAGSRLTVL.

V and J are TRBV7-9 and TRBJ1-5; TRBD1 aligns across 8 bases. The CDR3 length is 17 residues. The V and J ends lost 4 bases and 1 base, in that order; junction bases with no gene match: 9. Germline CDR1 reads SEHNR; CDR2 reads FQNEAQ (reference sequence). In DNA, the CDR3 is TGTGCCAGCAGCTATACCCAGGGGGCGGGAAGCAATCAGCCCCAGCATTTT. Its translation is CASSYTQGAGSNQPQHF. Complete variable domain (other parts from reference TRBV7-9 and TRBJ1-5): DTGVSQNPRHKITKRGQNVTFRCDPISEHNRLYWYRQTLGQGPEFLTYFQNEAQLEKSRLLSDRFSAERPKGSFSTLEIQRTEQGDSAMYLCASSYTQGAGSNQPQHFGDGTRLSIL.

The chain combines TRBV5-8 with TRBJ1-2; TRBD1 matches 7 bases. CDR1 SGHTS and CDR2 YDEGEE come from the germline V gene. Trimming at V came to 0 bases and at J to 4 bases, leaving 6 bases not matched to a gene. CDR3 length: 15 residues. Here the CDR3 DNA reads TGTGCCAGCAGCTTGGGGGACAGAGCTAGCTATGGCTACACCTTC. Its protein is CASSLGDRASYGYTF.

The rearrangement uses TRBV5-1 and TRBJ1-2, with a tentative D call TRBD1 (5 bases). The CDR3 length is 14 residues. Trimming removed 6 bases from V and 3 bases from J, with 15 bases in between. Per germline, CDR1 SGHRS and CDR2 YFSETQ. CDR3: CASTTADSYYGYTF. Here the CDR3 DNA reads TGCGCCAGCACGACAGCCGACTCCTACTATGGCTACACCTTC.